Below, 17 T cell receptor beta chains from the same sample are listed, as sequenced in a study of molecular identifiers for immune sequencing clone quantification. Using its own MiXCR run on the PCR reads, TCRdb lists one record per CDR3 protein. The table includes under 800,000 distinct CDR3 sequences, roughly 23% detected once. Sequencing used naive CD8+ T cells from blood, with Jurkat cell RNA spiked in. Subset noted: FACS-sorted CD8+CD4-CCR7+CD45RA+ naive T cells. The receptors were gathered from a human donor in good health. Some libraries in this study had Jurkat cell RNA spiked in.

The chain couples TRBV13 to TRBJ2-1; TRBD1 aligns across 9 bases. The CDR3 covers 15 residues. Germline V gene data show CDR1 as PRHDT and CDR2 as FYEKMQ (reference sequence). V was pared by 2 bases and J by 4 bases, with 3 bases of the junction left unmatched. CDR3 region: CASSLSTGGYNEQFF. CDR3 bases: TGTGCCAGCAGCTTATCGACAGGGGGGTACAATGAGCAGTTCTTC.

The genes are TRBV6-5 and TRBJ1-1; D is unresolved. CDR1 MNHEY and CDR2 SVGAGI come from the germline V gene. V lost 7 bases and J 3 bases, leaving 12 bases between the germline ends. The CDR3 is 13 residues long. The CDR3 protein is CASTQRGDTEAFF. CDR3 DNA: TGTGCCAGCACCCAACGTGGGGACACTGAAGCTTTCTTT.

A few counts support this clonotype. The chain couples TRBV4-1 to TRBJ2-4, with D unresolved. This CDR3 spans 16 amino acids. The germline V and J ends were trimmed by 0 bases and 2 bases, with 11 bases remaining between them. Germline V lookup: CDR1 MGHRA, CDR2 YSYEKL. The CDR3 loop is CASSQEPSAPKNIQYF. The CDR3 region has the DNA TGCGCCAGCAGCCAAGAGCCTTCAGCGCCCAAAAACATTCAGTACTTC.

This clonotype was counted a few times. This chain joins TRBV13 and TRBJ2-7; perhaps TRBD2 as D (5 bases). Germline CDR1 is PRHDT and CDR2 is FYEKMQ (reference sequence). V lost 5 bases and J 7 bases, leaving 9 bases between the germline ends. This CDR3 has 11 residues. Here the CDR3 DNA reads TGTGCCAGCAGCGTACGCGGGGAGCAGTACTTC. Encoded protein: CASSVRGEQYF.

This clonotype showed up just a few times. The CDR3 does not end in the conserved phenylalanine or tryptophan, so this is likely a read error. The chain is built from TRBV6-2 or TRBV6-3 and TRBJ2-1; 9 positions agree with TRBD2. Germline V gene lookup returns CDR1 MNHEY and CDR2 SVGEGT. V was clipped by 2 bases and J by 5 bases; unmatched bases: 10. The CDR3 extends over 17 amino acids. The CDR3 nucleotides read TGTGCCAGCAGTTACGGTAGCGGGAGCCATCCTGACAATGAGCAGTTCCTC. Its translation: CASSYGSGSHPDNEQFL.

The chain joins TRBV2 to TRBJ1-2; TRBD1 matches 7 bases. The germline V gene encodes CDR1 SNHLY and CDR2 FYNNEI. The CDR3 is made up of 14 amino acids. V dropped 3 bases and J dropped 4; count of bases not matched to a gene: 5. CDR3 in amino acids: CASSDAGQPYGYTF. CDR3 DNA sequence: TGTGCCAGCAGTGATGCGGGACAGCCCTATGGCTACACCTTC.

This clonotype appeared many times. For the CDR3, the DNA is TGCAGCGTTCAGGTGATGAACACTGAAGCTTTCTTT. Residues: CSVQVMNTEAFF. The V call is TRBV29-1, the J call TRBJ1-1, with unresolved D. The CDR3 is 12 amino acids. Germline V gene sequence: CDR1 SQVTM, CDR2 ANQGSEA. Deletions cut 5 bases from V and 0 bases from J, with 7 bases between.

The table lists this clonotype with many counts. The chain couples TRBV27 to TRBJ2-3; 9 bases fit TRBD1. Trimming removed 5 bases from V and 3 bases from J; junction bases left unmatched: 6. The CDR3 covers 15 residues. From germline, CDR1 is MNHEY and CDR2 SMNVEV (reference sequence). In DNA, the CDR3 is TGTGCCAGCAGTCCGTCGACAGGGGGGACAGATACGCAGTATTTT. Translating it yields CASSPSTGGTDTQYF.

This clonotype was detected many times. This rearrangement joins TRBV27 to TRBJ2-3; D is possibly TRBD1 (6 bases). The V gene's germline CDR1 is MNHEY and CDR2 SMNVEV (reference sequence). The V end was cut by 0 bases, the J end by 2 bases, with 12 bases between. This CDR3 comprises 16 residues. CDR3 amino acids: CASSLSRGRSTDTQYF. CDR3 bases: TGTGCCAGCAGTTTATCCAGGGGAAGGTCCACAGATACGCAGTATTTT.

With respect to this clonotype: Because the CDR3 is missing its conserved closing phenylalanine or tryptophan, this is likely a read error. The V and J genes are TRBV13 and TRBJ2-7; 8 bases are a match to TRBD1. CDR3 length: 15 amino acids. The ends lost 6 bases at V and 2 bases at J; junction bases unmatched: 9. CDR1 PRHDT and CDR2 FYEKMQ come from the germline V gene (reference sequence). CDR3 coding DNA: TGTGCCAGCAGTCTACCCGGGACAGGCCCCTACGAGCAGTACATC. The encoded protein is CASSLPGTGPYEQYI.

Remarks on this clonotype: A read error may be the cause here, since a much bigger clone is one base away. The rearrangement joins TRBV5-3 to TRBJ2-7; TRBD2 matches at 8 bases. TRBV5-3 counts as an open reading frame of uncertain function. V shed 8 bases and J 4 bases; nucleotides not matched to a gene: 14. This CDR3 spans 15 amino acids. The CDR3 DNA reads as TGTGCCAGCAGCCCGGAGCAGGTAGCGGGATACGAGCAGTACTTC. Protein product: CASSPEQVAGYEQYF.

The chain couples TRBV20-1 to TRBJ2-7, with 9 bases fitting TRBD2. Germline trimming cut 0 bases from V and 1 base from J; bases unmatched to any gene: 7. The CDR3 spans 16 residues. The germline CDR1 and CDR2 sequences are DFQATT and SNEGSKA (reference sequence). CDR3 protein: CSARDRSGSPSYEQYF. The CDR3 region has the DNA TGCAGTGCTAGAGATCGTAGCGGGAGCCCTTCCTACGAGCAGTACTTC.

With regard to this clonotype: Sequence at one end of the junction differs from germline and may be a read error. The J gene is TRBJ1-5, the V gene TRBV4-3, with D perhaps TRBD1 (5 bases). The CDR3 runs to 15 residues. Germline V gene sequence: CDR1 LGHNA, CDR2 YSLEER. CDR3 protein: CASSQERGIYQPQQF. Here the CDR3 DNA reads TGCGCCAGCAGCCAAGAACGGGGGATCTATCAGCCCCAGCAGTTT.

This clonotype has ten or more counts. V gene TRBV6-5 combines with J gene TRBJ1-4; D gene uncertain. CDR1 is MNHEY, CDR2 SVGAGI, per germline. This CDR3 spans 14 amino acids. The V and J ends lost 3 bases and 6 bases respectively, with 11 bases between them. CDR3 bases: TGTGCCAGCAGTTATCTGGTTACGGATGAAAAACTGTTTTTT. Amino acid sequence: CASSYLVTDEKLFF.

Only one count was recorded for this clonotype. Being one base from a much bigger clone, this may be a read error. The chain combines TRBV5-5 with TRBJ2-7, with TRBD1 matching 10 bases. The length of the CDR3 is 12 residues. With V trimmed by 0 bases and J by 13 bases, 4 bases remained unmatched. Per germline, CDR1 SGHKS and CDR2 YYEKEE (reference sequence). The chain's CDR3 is CASSLEGQGSYF. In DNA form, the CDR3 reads TGTGCCAGCAGCTTGGAGGGACAGGGGTCCTACTTC.

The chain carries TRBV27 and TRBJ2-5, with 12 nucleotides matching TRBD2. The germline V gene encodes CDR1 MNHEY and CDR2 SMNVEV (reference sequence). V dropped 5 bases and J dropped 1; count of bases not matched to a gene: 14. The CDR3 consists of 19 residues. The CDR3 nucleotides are TGTGCCAGCAGTCGAGGGTCTAGCGGGGGGGGCCTTACCCAAGAGACCCAGTACTTC. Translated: CASSRGSSGGGLTQETQYF.

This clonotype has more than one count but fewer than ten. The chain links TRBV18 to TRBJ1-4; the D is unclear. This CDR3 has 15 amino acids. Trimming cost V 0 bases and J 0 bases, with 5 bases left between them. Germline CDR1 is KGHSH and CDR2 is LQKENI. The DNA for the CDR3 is TGTGCCAGCTCACCACCAGATGCAACTAATGAAAAACTGTTTTTT. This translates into CASSPPDATNEKLFF.